This T cell receptor beta chain was retrieved from a study of shared clonotypes between healthy human individuals. The study's findings and limits: Generally, estimated richness proved larger in naive subsets than it did in memory subsets.

It was CD45RO-negative cells, positively selected for CCR7, that made up naive CD8 cells, with terminally differentiated effector memory CD45RA+ cells excluded. Profiling relied on immunoSEQ multiplex PCR, and the TCRdb table lists in-frame clones only, not all of them. The sample has about 2.1 million clones; about 93% are singletons. Concerning this clone itself: Its antigen is currently unknown.

Sequenced input: naive CD8+ T cells from PBMCs. The receptor comes from a man aged 18-30 years in good health. Some clones in this sample may be carry-over from other donors' samples.

The CDR3 sequence is CASSLILAGTYYEQYF. In DNA form, the CDR3 reads TGTGCCAGCAGTTTAATATTAGCGGGGACATACTACGAGCAGTACTTC. V usage is TRBV28 and J usage is TRBJ2-7, with 8 nucleotides matching TRBD2. The CDR3 totals 16 residues. J lost 3 bases, V lost 2 bases, and 9 bases had no gene match. Germline assignment: CDR1 MDHEN and CDR2 SYDVKM.